These 22 T cell receptor beta chains originate from one sample sequenced in a study of blood T cell repertoires in COVID-19. Assay: immunoSEQ multiplex PCR; the TCRdb copy retains only in-frame clones and omits some. The data hold around 32,000 clones, with over 85% observed a single time. Material: peripheral blood. The origin of the receptors is a male donor with active COVID-19.

V is TRBV11-2 and J is TRBJ1-1; 9 nucleotides align to TRBD1. The CDR3 loop spans 16 amino acids. Trimming at V came to 4 bases and at J to 3 bases, leaving 9 bases not matched to a gene. In germline, CDR1 is SGHAT, CDR2 FQNNGV. CDR3 amino acids: CASSSLPGQGDTEAFF. In DNA, the CDR3 is TGTGCCAGCAGCTCACTCCCGGGACAGGGTGACACTGAAGCTTTCTTT.

The rearrangement uses TRBV5-6 and TRBJ1-2; no reliable D call. Deletions cut 2 bases from V and 4 bases from J, with 18 bases between. There are 16 residues in the CDR3. The germline gives CDR1 SGHDT, CDR2 YYEEEE. CDR3 sequence (DNA): TGTGCCAGCAGCTTCGGAAACGGAGGCGGACCCTATGGCTACACCTTC. The encoded protein is CASSFGNGGGPYGYTF. Full variable domain (rest looked up from reference TRBV5-6 and TRBJ1-2): DAGVTQSPTHLIKTRGQQVTLRCSPKSGHDTVSWYQQALGQGPQFIFQYYEEEERQRGNFPDRFSGHQFPNYSSELNVNALLLGDSALYLCASSFGNGGGPYGYTFGSGTRLTVV.

The rearrangement uses TRBV20-1 and TRBJ2-1, with TRBD1 matching over 7 bases. V lost 6 bases and J lost 10; bases outside the gene matches: 3. The CDR3 is 10 amino acids. Germline V CDR1 and CDR2: DFQATT, SNEGSKA (reference sequence). CDR3 coding DNA: TGCAGTGCGTTGACAGGGGAGCAGTTCTTC. Protein: CSALTGEQFF.

This chain connects TRBV11-3 to TRBJ1-6; 7 bases agree with TRBD1. This CDR3 region has 17 residues. The trim removed 1 base at V and 1 base at J, leaving 4 bases unmatched. Germline CDR1 SGHNT, CDR2 YENEEA. CDR3 sequence reads: CASSLGGTVSYNSPLHF. The CDR3 coding sequence is TGTGCCAGCAGCTTAGGGGGGACAGTGTCCTATAATTCACCCCTCCACTTT.

V usage is TRBV7-2 and J usage is TRBJ1-4; D is unclear. The germline CDR1 and CDR2 sequences are SGHTA and FQGNSA. The CDR3 totals 14 residues. V lost 6 bases and J lost 2, with 10 bases in between. CDR3: CASSLRSTNEKLFF. DNA for the CDR3: TGTGCCAGCAGTTTGCGGAGTACTAATGAAAAACTGTTTTTT.

This chain joins TRBV7-2 and TRBJ1-2; TRBD1 might be the D (6 bases). Germline CDR1 reads SGHTA; CDR2 reads FQGNSA. Trimming cost V 3 bases and J 2 bases, with 10 bases left between them. The CDR3 sequence is 14 residues long. CDR3 sequence reads: CASSLGQGNYGYTF. Written as DNA, the CDR3 is TGTGCCAGCAGCTTGGGGCAGGGGAACTATGGCTACACCTTC.

The chain carries TRBV18 and TRBJ1-3, with unresolved D. Germline V lookup: CDR1 KGHSH, CDR2 LQKENI. Trimming removed 5 bases at V and 0 bases at J, with 11 bases between. The CDR3 has 15 residues. The CDR3 sequence is CASSSDVPSGNTIYF. CDR3 sequence (DNA): TGTGCCAGCTCAAGCGACGTTCCCTCTGGAAACACCATATATTTT. Full variable domain (remainder filled in from reference TRBV18 and TRBJ1-3): NAGVMQNPRHLVRRRGQEARLRCSPMKGHSHVYWYRQLPEEGLKFMVYLQKENIIDESGMPKERFSAEFPKEGPSILRIQQVVRGDSAAYFCASSSDVPSGNTIYFGEGSWLTVV.

The genes are TRBV6-2 or TRBV6-3 and TRBJ1-5, with D unresolved. The germline V and J ends were trimmed by 2 bases and 1 base, with 9 bases remaining between them. This CDR3 contains 15 residues. Germline-derived CDR1 and CDR2 are MNHEY and SVGEGT. CDR3 sequence: CASSYAAGSNQPQHF. For the CDR3, the DNA is TGTGCCAGCAGTTACGCTGCGGGAAGCAATCAGCCCCAGCATTTT.

DNA for the CDR3: TGTGCCAGCAGTGAGCCTCTAGCGGGGGGGGGCGAGCAGTACTTC. It yields the protein CASSEPLAGGGEQYF. The V gene is TRBV6-1, the J gene TRBJ2-7, with 12 bases identical to TRBD2. The germline V gene has CDR1 MNHNS and CDR2 SASEGT. The V and J ends lost 3 bases and 6 bases, in that order; junction bases with no gene match: 6. The CDR3 has 15 amino acids.

The rearrangement uses TRBV27 and TRBJ2-3; a possible D gene is TRBD1 (6 bases). The V end lost 4 bases, the J end lost 3 bases, and 17 bases lay between the germline ends. The CDR3 loop spans 16 amino acids. The germline CDR1 and CDR2 sequences are MNHEY and SMNVEV (reference sequence). CDR3 nucleotide sequence: TGTGCCAGCAGTTCAAGACAGGCCGCCGGTACAGATACGCAGTATTTT. The encoded protein is CASSSRQAAGTDTQYF.

V is TRBV2 and J is TRBJ2-1, with TRBD1 matching 7 bases. The CDR3 length is 18 residues. V shed 8 bases and J 6 bases; nucleotides not matched to a gene: 22. CDR1 is SNHLY, CDR2 FYNNEI, per germline. The CDR3 sequence is CASRRDSSVPWAGNEQFF. CDR3 sequence (DNA): TGTGCCAGCCGCCGGGACAGCTCCGTGCCATGGGCCGGCAATGAGCAGTTCTTC.

The CDR3 here is CASSDRVGYGYTF. CDR3 DNA sequence: TGTGCCAGCAGTGACAGAGTTGGGTATGGCTACACCTTC. The genes are TRBV6-2 or TRBV6-3 and TRBJ1-2; D may be TRBD1 (5 bases). Germline V CDR1 and CDR2: MNHEY, SVGEGT. The CDR3 is 13 residues long. Deletions cut 5 bases from V and 5 bases from J, with 12 bases between.

The rearrangement links TRBV6-5 to TRBJ1-2; 7 bases fit TRBD1. CDR3 length: 13 residues. V was pared by 6 bases and J by 3 bases, with 4 bases of the junction left unmatched. Per germline, CDR1 MNHEY and CDR2 SVGAGI. CDR3 bases: TGTGCCAGCAGCCCGGGACAGTACTATGGCTACACCTTC. Protein sequence: CASSPGQYYGYTF.

This clone occurred once. V gene TRBV6-6 combines with J gene TRBJ1-6, with 9 bases aligning to TRBD1. V lost 0 bases and J lost 9; bases outside the gene matches: 3. The length of the CDR3 is 15 residues. Germline CDR1 reads MNHNY; CDR2 reads SVGAGI (reference sequence). Written as DNA, the CDR3 is TGTGCCAGCAGTTACTCGGGGACAGGGAGTTCACCCCTCCACTTT. It yields the protein CASSYSGTGSSPLHF.

V usage is TRBV6-5 and J usage is TRBJ1-1, with no clear D. This CDR3 region has 12 residues. The V gene's germline CDR1 is MNHEY and CDR2 SVGAGI. Trimming took off 6 bases at V and 1 base at J, with 6 bases between the two ends. DNA of the CDR3: TGTGCCAGCAGGAGACAGAACACTGAAGCTTTCTTT. This translates into CASRRQNTEAFF.

The V and J genes are TRBV11-3 and TRBJ2-1; TRBD2 agrees at 10 bases. Per germline, CDR1 SGHNT and CDR2 YENEEA. After removal of 5 bases from V and 4 bases from J, the junction contained 2 bases not matched to a gene. This CDR3 region has 14 residues. The CDR3 reads CASSVSGGYNEQFF. In DNA, the CDR3 is TGTGCCAGCAGCGTTAGCGGGGGGTACAATGAGCAGTTCTTC.

This chain connects TRBV7-6 to TRBJ2-3, with 10 bases fitting TRBD2. The CDR3 consists of 18 residues. Per germline, CDR1 SGHVS and CDR2 FNYEAQ. Trimming took 5 bases from V and 4 from J; bases not matched to a gene: 15. The CDR3: CASSPVGASGGWADTQYF. Written as DNA, the CDR3 is TGTGCCAGCAGCCCGGTCGGGGCTAGCGGGGGATGGGCAGATACGCAGTATTTT.

This clone ranks as medium-sized. The chain joins TRBV10-1 to TRBJ2-7; tentative D call: TRBD1 (6 bases). The CDR3 sequence is 12 residues long. Per the germline V gene, CDR1 is WNHNN and CDR2 is SYGVQD (reference sequence). The V end lost 5 bases, the J end lost 6 bases, and 11 bases lay between the germline ends. The CDR3 sequence is CASSKTGLEQYF. The CDR3 DNA sequence: TGCGCCAGCAGTAAAACAGGGCTCGAGCAGTACTTC.

The chain links TRBV5-4 to TRBJ2-2; TRBD2 matches 7 bases. This CDR3 has 16 residues. J gave up 4 bases and V 3 bases, and 9 bases lay outside the gene matches. Germline assignment: CDR1 SGHNT and CDR2 YYREEE (reference sequence). CDR3 region: CASSYPPGGRTGELFF. The CDR3 bases are TGTGCCAGCAGCTATCCCCCGGGGGGTCGCACCGGGGAGCTGTTTTTT.

This chain connects TRBV7-9 to TRBJ2-2; a possible D gene is TRBD2 (6 bases). CDR1 and CDR2 from the germline V gene are SEHNR and FQNEAQ (reference sequence). The CDR3 contains 17 residues. V lost 0 bases and J 4 bases, leaving 15 bases between the germline ends. The CDR3 region has the DNA TGTGCCAGCAGCTTAGCGGATATGGGGGGTTTCACCGGGGAGCTGTTTTTT. Translated: CASSLADMGGFTGELFF. The full variable domain, in which reference TRBV7-9 and TRBJ2-2 provide the parts outside the CDR3, is DTGVSQNPRHKITKRGQNVTFRCDPISEHNRLYWYRQTLGQGPEFLTYFQNEAQLEKSRLLSDRFSAERPKGSFSTLEIQRTEQGDSAMYLCASSLADMGGFTGELFFGEGSRLTVL.

The J gene is TRBJ2-7, the V gene TRBV5-4; 11 positions match TRBD1. J was trimmed by 2 bases and V by 3 bases; bases with no gene match: 4. Germline assignment: CDR1 SGHNT and CDR2 YYREEE (reference sequence). The CDR3 runs 15 residues. DNA of the CDR3: TGTGCCAGCAGCTACGGACAGGGGGCGGCCTACGAGCAGTACTTC. Residues: CASSYGQGAAYEQYF. Using reference TRBV5-4 and TRBJ2-7 for the parts outside the CDR3, the full variable domain is ETGVTQSPTHLIKTRGQQVTLRCSSQSGHNTVSWYQQALGQGPQFIFQYYREEENGRGNFPPRFSGLQFPNYSSELNVNALELDDSALYLCASSYGQGAAYEQYFGPGTRLTVT.

The chain joins TRBV6-5 to TRBJ1-2; 9 bases fit TRBD1. The CDR3 extends over 14 amino acids. J gave up 2 bases and V 5 bases, and 3 bases lay outside the gene matches. In germline, CDR1 is MNHEY, CDR2 SVGAGI. DNA for the CDR3: TGTGCCAGCAGTCGGGACAGGGTAAACTATGGCTACACCTTC. The encoded protein is CASSRDRVNYGYTF.